The clone carrying this T cell receptor beta chain was observed at least ten times. The CDR3 spans 14 residues. The trim removed 2 bases at V and 6 bases at J, leaving 4 bases unmatched. Germline V CDR1 and CDR2: SEHNR, FQNEAQ (reference sequence). Specified time point: before trial treatment. This sample is part of a study of low-dose radiotherapy and immunotherapy resistance in tumors. Primers used for first-strand cDNA, a TRAV- and TRBV-specific set, covered both alpha and beta chains. Amplification of TCRs used a constant-region primer and V-primer adapter for roughly 20 PCR cycles. TCRdb re-analysed the reads in MiXCR, keeping a single row per CDR3 protein. The data show about 89,000 distinct CDR3 sequences, roughly a tenth seen once.

Sequenced material: PBMCs, taken before treatment. The chain uses TRBV7-9 and TRBJ2-3; TRBD2 matches 8 bases. This receptor was taken from a male donor with prostate cancer. As DNA, the CDR3 is TGTGCCAGCAGCTTATTCGCGGGGGGTGATACGCAGTATTTT. This codes for CASSLFAGGDTQYF.